Each of the 9 T cell receptor beta chains below was sequenced from the same sample in a study of post-analysis software for immune sequencing data. Whole-study results and caveats: Roughly 5 TRBV segments (TRBV5-6, TRBV5-1 and TRBV20-1 among them) occurred more frequently in patients than in controls.

Their recognized antigens are unknown. Researchers reported that TCR beta cDNA libraries carried unique molecular identifiers. TCRdb recomputed calls from the PCR reads with MiXCR, one row per CDR3 protein. The sample holds approximately 570,000 distinct CDR3 sequences, 44% seen once. Sequenced input: blood. All receptors come from a girl between 10 and 17 years old with multiple sclerosis.

The chain is built from TRBV5-1 and TRBJ1-1; D remains ambiguous. CDR3 length: 16 amino acids. Trimming stripped 1 base from V and 1 base from J, with 14 bases between. From germline, CDR1 is SGHRS and CDR2 YFSETQ. The CDR3 loop is CASSLRSHTQNTEAFF. CDR3 DNA: TGCGCCAGCAGCTTGAGGTCACACACACAGAACACTGAAGCTTTCTTT. Full variable domain (missing parts from reference TRBV5-1 and TRBJ1-1): KAGVTQTPRYLIKTRGQQVTLSCSPISGHRSVSWYQQTPGQGLQFLFEYFSETQRNKGNFPGRFSGRQFSNSRSEMNVSTLELGDSALYLCASSLRSHTQNTEAFFGQGTRLTVV.

This clonotype showed up just a few times. The chain uses TRBV12-3 or TRBV12-4 and TRBJ2-7, with 11 bases fitting TRBD2. The CDR3 has 16 amino acids. V lost 4 bases to trimming and J lost 2 bases; unmatched junction nucleotides: 7. The CDR3 loop is CASSSPLSGRAYEQYF. The CDR3 DNA is TGTGCCAGCAGTTCGCCGCTTAGCGGGAGGGCCTACGAGCAGTACTTC.

The V and J genes are TRBV6-1 and TRBJ2-7; 10 nucleotides match TRBD1. The V gene's germline CDR1 is MNHNS and CDR2 SASEGT. This CDR3 has 15 amino acids. The trim removed 2 bases at V and 4 bases at J, leaving 5 bases unmatched. The CDR3, as DNA: TGTGCCAGCAGTGAATGGCCGGGACAGGGGTACGAGCAGTACTTC. Residues: CASSEWPGQGYEQYF.

This clonotype was recorded a few times. The rearrangement links TRBV11-2 to TRBJ2-1; D gene unclear. Trimming pared 8 bases from V and 9 bases from J, leaving 14 bases between. The CDR3 is 12 amino acids. Germline CDR1 and CDR2: SGHAT and FQNNGV. The CDR3 bases are TGTGCCAGCGCCGACCAGACGACTGAGCAGTTCTTC. It specifies CASADQTTEQFF.

V gene TRBV5-5 combines with J gene TRBJ2-7; D may be TRBD1 (7 bases). The CDR3 is made up of 16 amino acids. The germline V gene has CDR1 SGHKS and CDR2 YYEKEE (reference sequence). V dropped 0 bases and J dropped 3 bases, with 16 bases sitting between them. CDR3 sequence: CASSLGRRGHVYEQYF. DNA of the CDR3: TGTGCCAGCAGCTTGGGGAGGAGGGGGCATGTCTACGAGCAGTACTTC. The variable domain in full, with the rest retrieved from reference TRBV5-5 and TRBJ2-7, is DAGVTQSPTHLIKTRGQQVTLRCSPISGHKSVSWYQQVLGQGPQFIFQYYEKEERGRGNFPDRFSARQFPNYSSELNVNALLLGDSALYLCASSLGRRGHVYEQYFGPGTRLTVT.

Remarks on this clonotype: The junction does not match germline at one end; this may be a read error. The chain employs TRBV3-1 and TRBJ1-2; D gene ambiguous. CDR1 and CDR2 from the germline V gene are LGHDT and YNNKEL (reference sequence). This CDR3 contains 15 residues. CDR3 loop: CASSSTEETFDGYTF. The CDR3 DNA is TGCGCCAGCAGCTCGACGGAGGAAACATTCGACGGCTACACCTTC. The whole variable domain, remainder taken from reference TRBV3-1 and TRBJ1-2, is DTAVSQTPKYLVTQMGNDKSIKCEQNLGHDTMYWYKQDSKKFLKIMFSYNNKELIINETVPNRFSPKSPDKAHLNLHINSLELGDSAVYFCASSSTEETFDGYTFGSGTRLTVV.

The CDR3 reads CATSDLPGPNEQFF. The CDR3 region has the DNA TGTGCCACCAGTGATTTGCCTGGGCCCAATGAGCAGTTCTTC. This chain joins TRBV24-1 and TRBJ2-1; no definite D call. The germline V gene encodes CDR1 KGHDR and CDR2 SFDVKD. The CDR3 totals 14 residues. The V gene lost 0 bases and the J gene lost 6 bases, with 8 bases spanning the gap.

The gene calls are TRBV5-5 and TRBJ2-5; 7 positions agree with TRBD2. Germline V gene lookup returns CDR1 SGHKS and CDR2 YYEKEE (reference sequence). The J segment lost 1 base and the V segment lost 0 bases, leaving 3 bases of the junction unmatched. There are 15 residues in the CDR3. The CDR3 is CASSLVASGQETQYF. The CDR3 DNA follows: TGTGCCAGCAGCTTGGTGGCTAGCGGCCAAGAGACCCAGTACTTC.

The CDR3 loop is CASSLDREEQYF. The CDR3 nucleotides read TGCGCCAGCAGCTTGGACAGGGAGGAGCAGTACTTC. This chain joins TRBV5-1 and TRBJ2-7; D may be TRBD1 (6 bases). Trimming stripped 0 bases from V and 7 bases from J, with 8 bases between. Germline V gene data show CDR1 as SGHRS and CDR2 as YFSETQ. The CDR3 runs to 12 residues.